Following are 32 T cell receptor beta chains from one sample sequenced in a study of blood T cell repertoires in COVID-19. Generated by immunoSEQ multiplex PCR, the TCRdb table keeps only in-frame clones and is missing some. The sample includes about 120,000 clones, 71% seen only once; the top ten take 0.7% to 1%. Sequencing was performed on peripheral blood. These receptors were obtained from a human donor with acute or convalescent COVID-19. The donor label of this sample is uncertain.

The chain carries TRBV23-1 and TRBJ1-5, with 9 bases fitting TRBD1. Being an ORF, TRBV23-1 has a function that is uncertain. The ends lost 5 bases at V and 3 bases at J; junction bases unmatched: 14. This CDR3 comprises 18 residues. CDR3 bases: TGCGCCAGCAGTAGAGACAGTAACAGGGGGCTTATCAATCAGCCCCAGCATTTT. Translation gives CASSRDSNRGLINQPQHF.

The chain combines TRBV2 with TRBJ1-1; D is perhaps TRBD1 (5 bases). Germline V CDR1 and CDR2: SNHLY, FYNNEI. CDR3 length: 14 residues. Trimming pared 6 bases from V and 0 bases from J, leaving 11 bases between. CDR3 sequence reads: CASSRVTMNTEAFF. The DNA of the CDR3 is TGTGCCAGCAGCAGGGTTACGATGAACACTGAAGCTTTCTTT.

The J gene is TRBJ2-1, the V gene TRBV5-6; TRBD1 is a possible D gene (5 bases). The germline V gene has CDR1 SGHDT and CDR2 YYEEEE. V was cut by 4 bases and J by 8 bases, with 10 bases left in between. The CDR3 contains 12 residues. CDR3 sequence: CASSPQGHEQFF. In nucleotides, the CDR3 is TGTGCCAGCAGCCCTCAGGGCCATGAGCAGTTCTTC.

This clone was counted between two and nine times. The V gene is TRBV7-2, the J gene TRBJ2-3, with 9 nucleotides matching TRBD2. CDR3 size: 16 residues. With V trimmed by 2 bases and J by 4 bases, 7 bases remained unmatched. From germline, CDR1 is SGHTA and CDR2 FQGNSA. The CDR3 spells CASSLRSGGMADTQYF. For the CDR3, the DNA is TGTGCCAGCAGCTTAAGGAGCGGGGGGATGGCAGATACGCAGTATTTT.

This rearrangement joins TRBV30 to TRBJ1-3; D possibly corresponds to TRBD1 (5 bases). The CDR3 spans 16 residues. Germline values: CDR1 GTSNPN, CDR2 SVGIG (reference sequence). Trimming took off 0 bases at V and 1 base at J, with 13 bases between the two ends. DNA of the CDR3: TGTGCCTGGAGTGTACCTGGGGGGAATTCTGGAAACACCATATATTTT. Translating it yields CAWSVPGGNSGNTIYF.

V and J are TRBV5-4 and TRBJ2-7; a possible D gene is TRBD1 (5 bases). CDR1 and CDR2 (germline): SGHNT, YYREEE (reference sequence). V was shortened by 2 bases and J by 0 bases, with 9 bases between the two germline ends. This CDR3 contains 14 residues. The chain's CDR3 is CASSLGVSSYEQYV. The CDR3 nucleotides are TGTGCCAGCAGCTTAGGGGTTAGCTCCTACGAGCAGTACGTC.

J is TRBJ2-7 and V is TRBV6-2 or TRBV6-3, with TRBD2 matching 7 bases. V lost 6 bases and J lost 4; bases outside the gene matches: 9. Looked up from germline, CDR1 is MNHEY and CDR2 is SVGEGT. The length of the CDR3 is 14 residues. DNA of the CDR3: TGTGCCAGCAGCTTAGGACTAGGAGGTTACGAGCAGTACGTC. Translating gives CASSLGLGGYEQYV.

The chain uses TRBV6-2 or TRBV6-3 and TRBJ2-3, with 7 nucleotides matching TRBD2. In germline, CDR1 is MNHEY, CDR2 SVGEGT. The CDR3 sequence is 17 residues long. V lost 3 bases, J lost 5 bases, and 14 bases stayed unmatched. The DNA for the CDR3 is TGTGCCAGCAGTTATCCCGCTTTCGGGGGGAGCCGAGATACGCAGTATTTT. Protein sequence: CASSYPAFGGSRDTQYF.

The chain couples TRBV6-1 to TRBJ1-1; D is undetermined. Germline V gene lookup returns CDR1 MNHNS and CDR2 SASEGT. V gave up 1 base and J gave up 5 bases, with 11 bases separating them. The CDR3 totals 14 residues. The CDR3 sequence is CASSEGQESTEAFF. CDR3 sequence (DNA): TGTGCCAGCAGTGAAGGCCAGGAATCTACTGAAGCTTTCTTT.

The chain joins TRBV5-1 to TRBJ2-5, with TRBD2 matching over 16 bases. The CDR3 extends over 16 amino acids. The V segment lost 3 bases and the J segment 5 bases; nucleotides outside the gene matches: 4. Per the germline V gene, CDR1 is SGHRS and CDR2 is YFSETQ. CDR3 region: CASSSGTSGGAETQYF. The CDR3 DNA reads TGCGCCAGCAGCTCCGGGACTAGCGGGGGGGCGGAGACCCAGTACTTC.

The chain couples TRBV4-1 to TRBJ2-5; D might be TRBD1 (7 bases). Germline CDR1 is MGHRA and CDR2 is YSYEKL. The CDR3 is 17 residues long. V lost 0 bases to trimming and J lost 2 bases, with 16 bases between them. The CDR3: CASSQDASGGLQETQYF. The CDR3 DNA reads TGCGCCAGCAGCCAAGATGCGTCAGGGGGGTTGCAAGAGACCCAGTACTTC.

This clone was observed many times. The chain uses TRBV30 and TRBJ1-1; D is unclear. In germline, CDR1 is GTSNPN, CDR2 SVGIG (reference sequence). CDR3 length equals 14 residues. V was pared by 2 bases and J by 3 bases, with 13 bases between. CDR3 region: CAWSQGVRDTEAFF. The CDR3, as DNA: TGTGCCTGGAGTCAAGGAGTTCGGGACACTGAAGCTTTCTTT.

The sample holds a few counts of this clone. The rearrangement uses TRBV24-1 and TRBJ1-3; no firm D call. Germline loops: CDR1 KGHDR, CDR2 SFDVKD. V shed 3 bases and J shed 0 bases, with 8 bases lying between them. This CDR3 is 15 amino acids long. The CDR3 sequence is CATSDAGSSGNTIYF. The CDR3 DNA sequence: TGTGCCACCAGTGATGCGGGGAGCTCTGGAAACACCATATATTTT.

This clone was observed a handful of times. The chain recombines TRBV5-1 with TRBJ1-2; 8 nucleotides align to TRBD1. CDR3 length equals 15 residues. From germline, CDR1 is SGHRS and CDR2 YFSETQ. Losses at the gene ends were 5 bases for V and 3 bases for J; bases not matched to a gene: 9. The chain's CDR3 is CASRNDRDRYYGYTF. DNA of the CDR3: TGCGCCAGCAGAAATGACCGGGACAGGTACTATGGCTACACCTTC.

This clone was counted a few times. V and J are TRBV7-9 and TRBJ2-3; tentatively, D is TRBD2 (5 bases). The germline gives CDR1 SEHNR, CDR2 FQNEAQ (reference sequence). V lost 7 bases to trimming and J lost 2 bases, with 22 bases between them. CDR3 size: 17 residues. DNA of the CDR3: TGTGCCAGCACCCTCGATGCGGACTCCTTTCACACAGATACGCAGTATTTT. Amino acids: CASTLDADSFHTDTQYF.

The V gene is TRBV12-3 or TRBV12-4, the J gene TRBJ1-2; TRBD1 matches at 7 bases. This CDR3 comprises 13 residues. V trimming: 5 bases; J trimming: 4 bases; junction bases outside the gene matches: 4. The CDR3 DNA reads TGTGCCAGCAGTCCAGGGACAGCCTATGGCTACACCTTC. Translation: CASSPGTAYGYTF.

The chain uses TRBV12-3 or TRBV12-4 and TRBJ1-2; D remains ambiguous. The germline V and J ends were trimmed by 6 bases and 7 bases, with 15 bases remaining between them. This CDR3 is built from 13 residues. CDR3 sequence (DNA): TGTGCCAGCAGCCGGGATTTGGATGGTGGCTACACCTTC. Residues: CASSRDLDGGYTF.

The gene calls are TRBV11-2 and TRBJ1-6; 7 nucleotides match TRBD1. CDR3 length: 14 amino acids. After removal of 1 base from V and 10 bases from J, the junction contained 4 bases not matched to a gene. Germline lookup yields CDR1 SGHAT and CDR2 FQNNGV. CDR3 region: CASSLGPGGSPLHF. The CDR3 region has the DNA TGTGCCAGCAGCTTAGGGCCAGGGGGGTCACCCCTCCACTTT.

The rearrangement joins TRBV14 to TRBJ1-2, with 9 bases aligning to TRBD1. After removal of 4 bases from V and 4 bases from J, the junction contained 4 bases not matched to a gene. The CDR3 sequence is 14 residues long. Germline V gives CDR1 SGHDN, CDR2 FVKESK. CDR3 amino acids: CASSRGTGTYGYTF. As DNA, the CDR3 is TGTGCCAGCAGCCGCGGGACAGGGACCTATGGCTACACCTTC.

The chain combines TRBV28 with TRBJ1-3; 11 bases align to TRBD1. The ends lost 8 bases at V and 5 bases at J; junction bases unmatched: 5. Germline V gives CDR1 MDHEN, CDR2 SYDVKM. CDR3 size: 14 residues. In DNA, the CDR3 is TGTGCCAGCCTCAGGGACAGGGGGAGAAACACCATATATTTT. Translation: CASLRDRGRNTIYF.

The rearrangement joins TRBV5-4 to TRBJ1-2; D is unclear. V lost 0 bases to trimming and J lost 0 bases, with 9 bases between them. The CDR3 totals 15 residues. CDR1 SGHNT and CDR2 YYREEE come from the germline V gene (reference sequence). The CDR3 coding sequence is TGTGCCAGCAGCTTGGACAGACCGTCTAACTATGGCTACACCTTC. Translation gives CASSLDRPSNYGYTF.

The V gene is TRBV5-6, the J gene TRBJ1-2; 10 bases are a match to TRBD1. CDR3 length: 18 amino acids. The germline V gene has CDR1 SGHDT and CDR2 YYEEEE. After removal of 2 bases from V and 5 bases from J, the junction contained 15 bases not matched to a gene. CDR3 bases: TGTGCCAGCAGCTTTCTGGGGCCCGACAGGGGGCCGAATTATGGCTACACCTTC. It translates to CASSFLGPDRGPNYGYTF. Full variable domain (rest looked up from reference TRBV5-6 and TRBJ1-2): DAGVTQSPTHLIKTRGQQVTLRCSPKSGHDTVSWYQQALGQGPQFIFQYYEEEERQRGNFPDRFSGHQFPNYSSELNVNALLLGDSALYLCASSFLGPDRGPNYGYTFGSGTRLTVV.

The chain uses TRBV19 and TRBJ2-3, with TRBD2 matching 7 bases. The CDR3 runs to 14 residues. V was clipped by 5 bases and J by 6 bases; unmatched bases: 8. Per germline, CDR1 LNHDA and CDR2 SQIVND (reference sequence). The CDR3 DNA follows: TGTGCCAGTAGTCTAGGACTAGAGTCGGATACGCAGTATTTT. It specifies CASSLGLESDTQYF. The full variable domain, rest sourced from reference TRBV19 and TRBJ2-3, is DGGITQSPKYLFRKEGQNVTLSCEQNLNHDAMYWYRQDPGQGLRLIYYSQIVNDFQKGDIAEGYSVSREKKESFPLTVTSAQKNPTAFYLCASSLGLESDTQYFGPGTRLTVL.

This sequence joins TRBV5-1 and TRBJ2-1, with D perhaps matching TRBD1 (6 bases). Germline CDR1 and CDR2: SGHRS and YFSETQ. The V and J ends lost 3 bases and 4 bases respectively, with 14 bases between them. CDR3 size: 15 residues. CDR3 sequence (DNA): TGCGCCAGCAGCTCTATCCAGGGGCGGTACAATGAGCAGTTCTTC. Protein: CASSSIQGRYNEQFF.

V gene TRBV7-9 combines with J gene TRBJ2-7; 8 bases are a match to TRBD1. The CDR3 sequence is 14 residues long. V dropped 5 bases and J dropped 2; count of bases not matched to a gene: 5. CDR1 and CDR2 from the germline V gene are SEHNR and FQNEAQ (reference sequence). The CDR3 DNA reads TGTGCCAGCAGCGGGACAGGTCTGACCTACGAGCAGTACTTC. Protein product: CASSGTGLTYEQYF. The whole variable domain, remainder taken from reference TRBV7-9 and TRBJ2-7, is DTGVSQNPRHKITKRGQNVTFRCDPISEHNRLYWYRQTLGQGPEFLTYFQNEAQLEKSRLLSDRFSAERPKGSFSTLEIQRTEQGDSAMYLCASSGTGLTYEQYFGPGTRLTVT.

The chain has TRBV9 and TRBJ2-1, with TRBD1 as a possible D gene (5 bases). The CDR3 is 16 amino acids. V shed 7 bases and J shed 0 bases, with 17 bases lying between them. Germline V CDR1 and CDR2: SGDLS, YYNGEE. CDR3 coding DNA: TGTGCCAGCGGCGCTACAGGAAAGAGCTCCTACAATGAGCAGTTCTTC. Its translation: CASGATGKSSYNEQFF. The entire variable domain, with the rest obtained from reference TRBV9 and TRBJ2-1, is as follows: DSGVTQTPKHLITATGQRVTLRCSPRSGDLSVYWYQQSLDQGLQFLIQYYNGEERAKGNILERFSAQQFPDLHSELNLSSLELGDSALYFCASGATGKSSYNEQFFGPGTRLTVL.

This rearrangement joins TRBV5-1 to TRBJ2-3, with a tentative D call TRBD2 (7 bases). V lost 5 bases and J 5 bases, leaving 15 bases between the germline ends. Germline loops: CDR1 SGHRS, CDR2 YFSETQ. The CDR3 sequence is 14 residues long. The CDR3 DNA reads TGCGCCAGCAGTGGCGGGGGCGGAGTAGATACGCAGTATTTT. The encoded protein is CASSGGGGVDTQYF.

This clone was found a few times. The gene calls are TRBV10-2 and TRBJ1-1; no definite D call. The CDR3 totals 11 residues. The ends were cut back, 5 bases at V and 2 bases at J, with 3 bases in the middle. Looked up from germline, CDR1 is WSHSY and CDR2 is SAAADI. CDR3 nucleotide sequence: TGCGCCAGCAGTCCAAACACTGAAGCTTTCTTT. Amino acids: CASSPNTEAFF.

This clone was counted ten times or more. V usage is TRBV30 and J usage is TRBJ1-1; D remains unclear. CDR1 GTSNPN and CDR2 SVGIG come from the germline V gene (reference sequence). The CDR3 is 15 residues long. Between the trimmed V and J ends, which lost 4 bases and 0 bases, there was a span of 15 bases. CDR3 in amino acids: CAWKSQVMLNTEAFF. The DNA of the CDR3 is TGTGCCTGGAAATCTCAGGTTATGCTGAACACTGAAGCTTTCTTT.

In this sample, this clone turned up once. The gene calls are TRBV29-1 and TRBJ2-1; D possibly corresponds to TRBD2 (7 bases). Germline-derived CDR1 and CDR2 are SQVTM and ANQGSEA. This CDR3 is built from 13 residues. The V and J ends lost 4 bases and 8 bases respectively, with 15 bases between them. The CDR3 region has the DNA TGCAGCGTTGGTCGGGGGGCCTCGGATGAGCAGTTCTTC. Residues: CSVGRGASDEQFF.

This clone occurred a few times. The J gene is TRBJ2-1, the V gene TRBV7-9; TRBD2 is a possible D gene (5 bases). This CDR3 has 15 amino acids. The V gene's germline CDR1 is SEHNR and CDR2 FQNEAQ (reference sequence). The germline V and J ends were trimmed by 1 base and 7 bases, with 14 bases remaining between them. This CDR3 reads CASSLVPPRGNEQFF. CDR3 coding DNA: TGTGCCAGCAGCTTAGTACCTCCACGGGGTAATGAGCAGTTCTTC.

Note on this clone: The junction and the germline gene differ at one end; a read error may be behind it. This chain uses TRBV7-7 with TRBJ2-3, with 8 bases lining up with TRBD2. Germline V gene sequence: CDR1 SSHAT, CDR2 FNYEAQ (reference sequence). This CDR3 contains 15 residues. DNA of the CDR3: TGTGCTAGCAGCCCCGGGGGGGGGAGAACAGATACGCAGTATTTT. It specifies CASSPGGGRTDTQYF.